The present TCR beta chain was sequenced within a study of T-cell reconstitution after alpha-beta-depleted transplantation in children. As for this clonotype: Its antigen is not identified.

Unique molecular identifiers were incorporated into the prepared TCRbeta library. Via MiXCR, TCRdb re-called the PCR reads, giving one row per CDR3 protein. The sample holds about 77,000 distinct CDR3 sequences; roughly 20% are singletons and the top ten take around half. The V end was cut by 3 bases, the J end by 1 base, with 7 bases between. The CDR3 is made up of 14 amino acids. The germline gives CDR1 DFQATT, CDR2 SNEGSKA (reference sequence). General study findings and limits: The origin of high day-60 TCRbeta diversity in some patients lay in surviving recipient T cells and thymic progenitors. Alpha-beta T cells present about two months after transplant were reported to originate from several hundred expanded graft clones.

Material: PBMCs, mostly from graft donor cells, obtained 360 days after TCRalphabeta/CD19-depleted stem cell transplant. This chain uses TRBV20-1 with TRBJ1-6, with a possible D match to TRBD1 (6 bases). This receptor was obtained from a male patient aged 2 to 9 who had a stem cell transplant for acute lymphoblastic leukemia, so the T cells may come from the graft donor. The CDR3 spells CSARDSSYNSPLHF. In DNA, the CDR3 is TGCAGTGCTAGGGACAGTTCCTATAATTCACCCCTCCACTTT.